This TCR beta chain came from a study of cytomegalovirus exposure and HLA in healthy donors. Measured with immunoSEQ multiplex PCR; TCRdb has only the in-frame clones, and not every one. Here the sample spans about 120,000 clones, approximately 87% being singletons. Study-level findings and limits: Listed as cytomegalovirus-associated were over 150 TCR beta chains. A subsequent analysis found that TCR clusters from the first cohort also tended to co-occur in the 90 to 150 validation repertoires, with around 94% of cluster scores above 0.

CDR1 SGHVS and CDR2 FQNEAQ come from the germline V gene. Trimming took 4 bases from V and 1 from J; bases not matched to a gene: 4. The CDR3 is 16 amino acids. The table lists this clone with a count of one. Its antigen remains unidentified. Sequencing was done on a sample of PBMCs. This rearrangement joins TRBV7-8 to TRBJ2-2; 9 bases fit TRBD2. The sequence came from a woman aged 25 to 39 in good health and CMV-seronegative. This chain's CDR3 is CASSSIAGENTGELFF. The CDR3 DNA reads TGTGCCAGCAGCTCTATAGCGGGGGAGAACACCGGGGAGCTGTTTTTT.